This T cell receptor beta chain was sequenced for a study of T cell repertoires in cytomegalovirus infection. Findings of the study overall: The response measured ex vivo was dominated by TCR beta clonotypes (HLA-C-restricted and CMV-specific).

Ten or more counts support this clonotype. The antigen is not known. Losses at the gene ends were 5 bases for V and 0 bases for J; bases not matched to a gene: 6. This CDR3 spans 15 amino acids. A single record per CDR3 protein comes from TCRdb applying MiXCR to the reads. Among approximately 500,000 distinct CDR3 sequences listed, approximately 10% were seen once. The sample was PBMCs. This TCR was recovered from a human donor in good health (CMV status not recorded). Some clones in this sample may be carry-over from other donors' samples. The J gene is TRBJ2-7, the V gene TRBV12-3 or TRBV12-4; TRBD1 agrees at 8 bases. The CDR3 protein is CASSAGQVLSYEQYF. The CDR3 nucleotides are TGTGCCAGCAGTGCGGGACAGGTACTCTCCTACGAGCAGTACTTC.